The clone carrying this TCR beta chain was detected a few times. Its specificity is unknown. The data belong to a study of response to subunit inactivated influenza vaccine. The CDR3 length is 13 residues. Per germline, CDR1 SGHTA and CDR2 FQGTGA. Trimming cost V 4 bases and J 10 bases, with 16 bases left between them. TCRdb analysed the RT-PCR reads with MiXCR anew, one entry per CDR3 protein. The table lists hundreds of thousands of distinct CDR3 sequences, over 9% of them singletons. Findings and limits, study-wide: Few additional T cells are recruited per seasonal influenza vaccination, authors suggested.

This specimen was non-naive T cells sorted from PBMCs, taken around two weeks before vaccination. This sequence originates from a man aged 45 to 65 who received an inactivated influenza vaccine. The V and J genes are TRBV7-3 and TRBJ2-5; a weak D match, TRBD2 (6 bases). The CDR3 sequence is CASSSHSLASQYF. DNA for the CDR3: TGTGCCAGCAGCTCACACTCCCTAGCGAGCCAGTACTTC.